A single sample is the source of the 5 T cell receptor beta chains below, sequenced in a study of post-analysis software for immune sequencing data. Unique molecular identifiers were present in the TCR beta cDNA libraries. TCRdb re-called the PCR reads with MiXCR, one entry per CDR3 protein. Altogether 150,000 to 200,000 distinct CDR3 sequences are present, about 36% being singletons, with the ten largest covering around 30%. Here the sequenced sample was blood, taken after autologous hematopoietic stem cell transplantation. These receptor sequences come from a girl between 5 and 17 years old with multiple sclerosis.

This chain joins TRBV20-1 and TRBJ2-1; D could derive from TRBD1 or TRBD2 (6 bases each). The CDR3 covers 18 residues. V shed 4 bases and J shed 3 bases, with 25 bases lying between them. The germline CDR1 and CDR2 sequences are DFQATT and SNEGSKA (reference sequence). DNA for the CDR3: TGCAGTGCTACCTTGGACAGTCTATGGACTAACTACTACAATGAGCAGTTCTTC. It specifies CSATLDSLWTNYYNEQFF.

There are a few counts of this clonotype. The chain employs TRBV29-1 and TRBJ2-7, with 11 bases that match TRBD2. Germline V gene lookup returns CDR1 SQVTM and CDR2 ANQGSEA. CDR3 length: 13 amino acids. The ends lost 6 bases at V and 4 bases at J; junction bases unmatched: 5. CDR3 sequence (DNA): TGCAGCGTCTCCGGGACTAGCGGTTACGAGCAGTACTTC. Its protein is CSVSGTSGYEQYF.

V and J are TRBV14 and TRBJ2-7; D remains ambiguous. V was cut by 3 bases and J by 4 bases, with 13 bases left in between. The CDR3 consists of 14 residues. Germline CDR1 SGHDN, CDR2 FVKESK. The CDR3 loop reads CASSHGWGGYEQYF. DNA of the CDR3: TGTGCCAGCAGCCATGGGTGGGGTGGGTACGAGCAGTACTTC.

V and J are TRBV29-1 and TRBJ2-5; possibly TRBD1 or TRBD2 for D (6 bases each). This CDR3 is 16 amino acids long. From germline, CDR1 is SQVTM and CDR2 ANQGSEA. Trimming shortened V by 7 bases and J by 3 bases, and 24 bases separated the two germline ends. CDR3 in amino acids: CSAPGQSGVLKETQYF. The CDR3 nucleotides read TGCAGCGCCCCCGGACAGTCGGGGGTCTTGAAAGAGACCCAGTACTTC.

V and J are TRBV7-6 and TRBJ2-1; a possible D gene is TRBD1 (7 bases). CDR1 is SGHVS, CDR2 FNYEAQ, per germline. CDR3 length: 15 residues. The ends were cut back, 5 bases at V and 8 bases at J, with 19 bases in the middle. The CDR3 DNA reads as TGTGCCAGCAGCCATTCCCAGGGGGACTTCCATGAGCAGTTCTTC. Translated: CASSHSQGDFHEQFF.